The rows below give T cell receptor beta chains drawn from one sample of a study of shared clonotypes between healthy human individuals. The repertoire was sequenced with immunoSEQ multiplex PCR; TCRdb's copy has only in-frame clones and lacks some. The data contain about 1.1 million clones, about 80% of them seen just once; the ten biggest clones take up approximately 0.9%. The sample was memory CD4+ T cells from PBMCs. The source of these receptors is a man between 18 and 35 years old in good health. Some clones in this sample may be carry-over from other donors' samples. CDR3s include the opening cysteine and the closing phenylalanine or tryptophan. The D gene is left open where the match is weak. A row's size may be missing; if present it is once, few, many or a size class.

>TRBJ1-3|TRBV2|-|-
CASRGPGNTIYF
TGTGCCAGCCGCGGTCCGGGAAACACCATATATTTT
>TRBJ2-1|TRBV4-1|TRBD2|many
CASSQDRLVAGGPNEQFF
TGCGCCAGCAGCCAAGATCGATTAGTAGCGGGAGGTCCTAATGAGCAGTTCTTC
>TRBJ2-1|TRBV7-8|-|-
CASSKWGWGYNEQFF
TGTGCCAGCAGCAAGTGGGGGTGGGGGTACAATGAGCAGTTCTTC
>TRBJ1-3|TRBV30|-|-
CAWTVTGNTIYF
TGTGCCTGGACGGTCACTGGAAACACCATATATTTT
>TRBJ2-3|TRBV4-1|TRBD2|-
CASSREIAGVGDTQYF
TGCGCCAGCAGCCGAGAAATAGCGGGAGTGGGAGATACGCAGTATTTT
>TRBJ1-5|TRBV19|-|few
CASSTSSGPGIGFYNQPQHF
TGTGCCAGTAGTACCTCGTCCGGGCCCGGTATAGGCTTCTACAATCAGCCCCAGCATTTT
>TRBJ2-7|TRBV2|TRBD2|-
CASSVAGGASEQYF
TGTGCCAGCAGTGTCGCGGGGGGCGCTTCCGAGCAGTACTTC
>TRBJ2-2|TRBV12-2|-|-
CASRAEVSGELFF
TGTGCAAGTCGCGCAGAGGTTTCCGGGGAGCTGTTTTTT
>TRBJ1-4|TRBV19|-|-
CASSKPGHTNEKLFF
TGTGCCAGTAGTAAGCCGGGACACACTAATGAAAAACTGTTTTTT
>TRBJ2-6|TRBV4-2|-|-
CASSPKLGGATGANVLTF
TGTGCCAGCAGCCCAAAACTGGGGGGCGCGACTGGGGCCAACGTCCTGACTTTC
>TRBJ1-5|TRBV9|-|-
CASSVGTSRGPQHF
TGTGCCAGCAGCGTGGGGACTTCACGTGGGCCCCAGCATTTT
>TRBJ2-7|TRBV4-2|TRBD2|-
CASSPPGTTTYEQYF
TGTGCCAGCAGCCCCCCCGGGACTACAACCTACGAGCAGTACTTC
>TRBJ2-5|TRBV7-9|-|-
CASSLDPQETQYF
TGTGCCAGCAGCTTGGACCCCCAAGAGACCCAGTACTTC
>TRBJ2-5|TRBV10-2|-|-
CASRRTIGETQYF
TGCGCCAGCAGACGGACTATAGGGGAGACCCAGTACTTC